These 18 T cell receptor beta chains were all obtained from the same sample, sequenced in a study of beta chain features in type 1 diabetes. Study outcomes and limitations: In all four CD4+ subsets, TCRB CDR3 length was significantly, moderately reduced in type 1 diabetes.

As every portion of the isolated RNA was reverse transcribed, the sequencing read expressed TCRB transcripts. Assay: immunoSEQ multiplex PCR; the TCRdb copy retains only in-frame clones and omits some. The sample yields roughly 260,000 clones, roughly 22% seen once. No antigens are known for them. The sample consisted of naive CD4+ T cells from blood. Receptor source: a middle-aged woman with type 1 diabetes.

This chain uses TRBV18 with TRBJ1-2; D gene ambiguous. Germline CDR1 reads KGHSH; CDR2 reads LQKENI. The V and J ends lost 3 bases and 0 bases respectively, with 5 bases between them. This CDR3 region has 13 residues. The CDR3: CASSPGTNYGYTF. DNA of the CDR3: TGTGCCAGCTCACCCGGGACTAACTATGGCTACACCTTC. The whole variable domain, filled in from reference TRBV18 and TRBJ1-2, reads NAGVMQNPRHLVRRRGQEARLRCSPMKGHSHVYWYRQLPEEGLKFMVYLQKENIIDESGMPKERFSAEFPKEGPSILRIQQVVRGDSAAYFCASSPGTNYGYTFGSGTRLTVV.

This clone turned up a few times. The chain has TRBV18 and TRBJ2-1; D ambiguous. CDR3 length equals 12 residues. Deletions cut 2 bases from V and 9 bases from J, with 8 bases between. CDR1 is KGHSH and CDR2 is LQKENI in the germline V gene. The CDR3 bases are TGTGCCAGCTCACCAATGATGAGTGAGCAGTTCTTC. Protein sequence: CASSPMMSEQFF. The entire variable domain, with the rest obtained from reference TRBV18 and TRBJ2-1, is as follows: NAGVMQNPRHLVRRRGQEARLRCSPMKGHSHVYWYRQLPEEGLKFMVYLQKENIIDESGMPKERFSAEFPKEGPSILRIQQVVRGDSAAYFCASSPMMSEQFFGPGTRLTVL.

V gene TRBV6-6 combines with J gene TRBJ1-6; the D gene is possibly TRBD1 (6 bases). Trimming cost V 10 bases and J 7 bases, with 14 bases left between them. The CDR3 runs 13 residues. The germline V gene has CDR1 MNHNY and CDR2 SVGAGI (reference sequence). CDR3 DNA: TGTGCCACCATGGGGCAGGGGAATTCACCCCTCCACTTT. This gives the protein CATMGQGNSPLHF.

The chain links TRBV15 to TRBJ1-2; 10 bases are a match to TRBD1. The junction had 6 bases not matched to a gene; V was cut back by 3 bases and J by 8 bases. The CDR3 contains 14 residues. Germline assignment: CDR1 LNHNV and CDR2 YYDKDF (reference sequence). This chain's CDR3 is CATSSRGQGDGYTF. DNA for the CDR3: TGTGCCACCAGCAGCCGTGGACAGGGGGACGGCTACACCTTC.

This clone has just a few counts. V usage is TRBV25-1 and J usage is TRBJ2-7; 7 bases line up with TRBD2. Looked up from germline, CDR1 is MGHDK and CDR2 is SYGVNS. With V trimmed by 3 bases and J by 2 bases, 4 bases remained unmatched. The CDR3 spans 14 residues. This chain's CDR3 is CASSDPSGTYEQYF. The CDR3 DNA is TGTGCCAGCAGTGACCCGAGCGGGACCTACGAGCAGTACTTC.

This clone was found a few times. The J gene is TRBJ2-2, the V gene TRBV30, with D tentatively TRBD2 (5 bases). The germline V gene has CDR1 GTSNPN and CDR2 SVGIG (reference sequence). CDR3 length equals 12 residues. V lost 5 bases and J 3 bases, leaving 7 bases between the germline ends. The CDR3 sequence is CAWVDYTGELFF. The CDR3 nucleotides are TGTGCCTGGGTGGACTACACCGGGGAGCTGTTTTTT.

This clone was found a few times. The J gene is TRBJ1-6, the V gene TRBV28; maybe TRBD1 (6 bases). Trimming shortened V by 5 bases and J by 3 bases, and 8 bases separated the two germline ends. The CDR3 is 14 amino acids. In germline, CDR1 is MDHEN, CDR2 SYDVKM. In DNA form, the CDR3 reads TGTGCCAGCAGTCCGGACAGCTATAATTCACCCCTCCACTTT. It translates to CASSPDSYNSPLHF.

This clone was found a few times. V usage is TRBV30 and J usage is TRBJ2-1; D is possibly TRBD2 (6 bases). The V end was cut by 0 bases, the J end by 9 bases, with 12 bases between. CDR3 length: 13 residues. Germline lookup yields CDR1 GTSNPN and CDR2 SVGIG (reference sequence). This CDR3 is CAWSVGGAFEQFF. In DNA form, the CDR3 reads TGTGCCTGGAGTGTGGGGGGAGCCTTTGAGCAGTTCTTC.

This clone was detected a few times. The rearrangement uses TRBV7-9 and TRBJ2-3, with 9 positions matching TRBD2. Germline assignment: CDR1 SEHNR and CDR2 FQNEAQ (reference sequence). V dropped 0 bases and J dropped 2; count of bases not matched to a gene: 6. This CDR3 comprises 17 residues. CDR3 region: CASSLAASGASTDTQYF. CDR3 coding DNA: TGTGCCAGCAGCTTAGCAGCTAGCGGGGCATCCACAGATACGCAGTATTTT.

The sample holds a few counts of this clone. This chain joins TRBV6-5 and TRBJ2-7, with 11 bases identical to TRBD2. The CDR3 spans 15 residues. Per germline, CDR1 MNHEY and CDR2 SVGAGI. The V and J ends lost 0 bases and 4 bases, in that order; junction bases with no gene match: 2. CDR3 DNA sequence: TGTGCCAGCAGTTACTCAACTAGCGGGAGTTACGAGCAGTACTTC. Translated, it gives CASSYSTSGSYEQYF.

This clone was observed a few times. The gene calls are TRBV5-1 and TRBJ2-2; unclear D gene. The CDR3 loop spans 14 amino acids. The germline gives CDR1 SGHRS, CDR2 YFSETQ. The ends were cut back, 1 base at V and 6 bases at J, with 10 bases in the middle. This CDR3 reads CASSLPTRAGELFF. CDR3 nucleotides: TGCGCCAGCAGCTTGCCTACCCGAGCCGGGGAGCTGTTTTTT.

The rearrangement uses TRBV29-1 and TRBJ1-3, with TRBD1 matching 7 bases. The V gene's germline CDR1 is SQVTM and CDR2 ANQGSEA. J was trimmed by 0 bases and V by 8 bases; bases with no gene match: 4. CDR3 length equals 13 residues. The CDR3 reads CSCGDSSGNTIYF. The CDR3 bases are TGCAGCTGCGGGGACAGCTCTGGAAACACCATATATTTT. The variable domain in full, completed from reference TRBV29-1 and TRBJ1-3, reads SAVISQKPSRDICQRGTSLTIQCQVDSQVTMMFWYRQQPGQSLTLIATANQGSEATYESGFVIDKFPISRPNLTFSTLTVSNMSPEDSSIYLCSCGDSSGNTIYFGEGSWLTVV.

There are a few counts of this clone. The chain recombines TRBV4-2 with TRBJ2-1, with D maybe TRBD1 (5 bases). V lost 8 bases, J lost 7 bases, and 9 bases lay in between. CDR3 length equals 11 residues. In germline, CDR1 is LGHNA, CDR2 YNFKEQ. DNA for the CDR3: TGTGCCAGCGGACAACCGAATGAGCAGTTCTTC. Protein sequence: CASGQPNEQFF.

This clone was counted only a few times. V is TRBV10-3 and J is TRBJ2-5; tentatively, D is TRBD2 (5 bases). Germline CDR1 ENHRY, CDR2 SYGVKD. The CDR3 is 16 amino acids. V gave up 0 bases and J gave up 2 bases, with 13 bases separating them. As DNA, the CDR3 is TGTGCCATCAGTGAGTCGAGCGGAGTGGTACAAGAGACCCAGTACTTC. Translated, it gives CAISESSGVVQETQYF.

This sequence joins TRBV19 and TRBJ1-1; D may be TRBD1 (5 bases). The germline gives CDR1 LNHDA, CDR2 SQIVND (reference sequence). There are 12 residues in the CDR3. V lost 10 bases and J lost 1, with 10 bases in between. CDR3 amino acids: CATRTGNTEAFF. The CDR3 DNA reads TGTGCCACCAGAACAGGGAACACTGAAGCTTTCTTT.

The rearrangement uses TRBV9 and TRBJ1-1, with a tentative D call TRBD1 (6 bases). The germline V and J ends were trimmed by 3 bases and 0 bases, with 12 bases remaining between them. The CDR3 extends over 15 amino acids. The germline V gene has CDR1 SGDLS and CDR2 YYNGEE. The CDR3, as DNA: TGTGCCAGCAGCGCACCCGGGACACTGAACACTGAAGCTTTCTTT. Translation: CASSAPGTLNTEAFF.

This chain connects TRBV5-4 to TRBJ2-2; tentative D call: TRBD2 (7 bases). CDR1 and CDR2 (germline): SGHNT, YYREEE (reference sequence). The CDR3 is 16 amino acids. V gave up 0 bases and J gave up 0 bases, with 9 bases separating them. Written as DNA, the CDR3 is TGTGCCAGCAGCTTGGAGGGGGGGGCGAACACCGGGGAGCTGTTTTTT. This translates into CASSLEGGANTGELFF.

The chain carries TRBV7-2 and TRBJ1-2; D unclear. The germline CDR1 and CDR2 sequences are SGHTA and FQGNSA. This CDR3 contains 13 residues. V lost 2 bases and J lost 9, with 13 bases in between. This CDR3 reads CASSLLGLTSYTF. CDR3 coding DNA: TGTGCCAGCAGCTTACTCGGACTGACTAGCTACACCTTC.